The clone carrying this TCR beta chain was detected ten times or more. Its antigen is still unknown. The data were taken from a study of identical twins. Each CDR3 protein gets one entry after TCRdb re-called the 5' RACE reads with MiXCR. Of about 700,000 distinct CDR3 sequences listed, around 6.1% are singletons. Findings of the study overall: Surplus twin overlap in beta out-of-frame sequences was less pronounced.

All donors were healthy, and all were Caucasian. The germline V gene has CDR1 SGHRS and CDR2 YFSETQ. CDR3 length equals 14 residues. Between the trimmed V and J ends, which lost 4 bases and 6 bases, there was a span of 15 bases. This sequence joins TRBV5-1 and TRBJ2-3; D might be TRBD1 (5 bases). The TCR comes from a man aged 18 to 29 in good health. Sequenced material: naive T cells sorted from blood. CDR3 DNA: TGCGCCAGCAGCCCAGGGTCGCCCCGCGATACGCAGTATTTT. It yields the protein CASSPGSPRDTQYF.